The 18 T cell receptor beta chains listed next were all sequenced from one sample in a study of blood T cells in healthy people across ages (dated by TCRdb to between 2015 and 2017). Library creation used 5' RACE. Sequencing relied on an Illumina HiSeq 2500. A second about 7 to 11 cycle PCR used a sample-barcoded 5' primer and a J-beta primer mix. The public reads were reprocessed in TCRdb via fastp at Q25 and MiXCR, keeping in-frame beta chains. Each entry is one CDR3 protein sequence, shown with its most common DNA and genes. This sample has about 840,000 distinct CDR3 sequences in its table, and about 28% of those were observed once. About 10% of the sample comes from the top ten. The sample was also linked to a second study, of T cells of mothers and their children.

Sample: blood. The receptors stem from a woman aged 40 to 49 in good health.

This clonotype appeared a few times. The chain combines TRBV4-2 with TRBJ2-2, with 7 bases lining up with TRBD2. This CDR3 has 16 amino acids. From germline, CDR1 is LGHNA and CDR2 YNFKEQ. V lost 0 bases, J lost 6 bases, and 7 bases stayed unmatched. The CDR3 region has the DNA TGTGCCAGCAGCCAAGATAACGGGAGGACCGCCGGGGAGCTGTTTTTT. The encoded protein is CASSQDNGRTAGELFF.

This clonotype was found many times. This chain uses TRBV12-3 or TRBV12-4 with TRBJ2-4; 8 bases are a match to TRBD2. V was pared by 5 bases and J by 13 bases, with 10 bases of the junction left unmatched. This CDR3 comprises 13 residues. The CDR3 sequence is CASSLGTRGEQYF. CDR3 sequence (DNA): TGTGCCAGCAGTCTCGGGACTAGAGGTGAGCAGTACTTC.

This clonotype has a count of ten or more. The rearrangement uses TRBV7-8 and TRBJ1-2; unclear D gene. V dropped 1 base and J dropped 4 bases, with 10 bases sitting between them. Germline V CDR1 and CDR2: SGHVS, FQNEAQ. The CDR3 extends over 14 amino acids. The CDR3 loop is CASSLVVVGYGYTF. CDR3 DNA sequence: TGTGCCAGCAGCTTAGTCGTGGTCGGCTATGGCTACACCTTC.

This clonotype was recorded at least ten times. The chain combines TRBV7-9 with TRBJ2-7; TRBD1 aligns across 9 bases. Looked up from germline, CDR1 is SEHNR and CDR2 is FQNEAQ (reference sequence). The V and J ends lost 5 bases and 5 bases, in that order; junction bases with no gene match: 7. The CDR3 spans 14 residues. The CDR3 spells CASSPGTGSNEQYF. In DNA, the CDR3 is TGTGCCAGCAGCCCCGGGACAGGGTCCAACGAGCAGTACTTC.

V and J are TRBV5-1 and TRBJ2-3, with 15 bases lining up with TRBD2. From germline, CDR1 is SGHRS and CDR2 YFSETQ. V lost 6 bases to trimming and J lost 0 bases; unmatched junction nucleotides: 5. This CDR3 region has 17 residues. The CDR3 region has the DNA TGCGCCAGCACCGGGACTAGCGGGGGGATTAGCACAGATACGCAGTATTTT. It specifies CASTGTSGGISTDTQYF.

This chain joins TRBV7-9 and TRBJ1-1, with D unclear. The V gene lost 4 bases and the J gene lost 1 base, with 16 bases spanning the gap. The length of the CDR3 is 16 residues. The germline gives CDR1 SEHNR, CDR2 FQNEAQ (reference sequence). The CDR3 DNA reads TGTGCCAGCAGCTCACCCGGCGGACGGACGAACACTGAAGCTTTCTTT. It encodes CASSSPGGRTNTEAFF.

This chain uses TRBV20-1 with TRBJ2-5; D possibly corresponds to TRBD2 (6 bases). V dropped 3 bases and J dropped 5 bases, with 10 bases sitting between them. The CDR3 has 12 amino acids. Looked up from germline, CDR1 is DFQATT and CDR2 is SNEGSKA (reference sequence). CDR3 sequence: CSARGGRETQYF. The CDR3 nucleotides are TGCAGTGCTAGGGGGGGAAGGGAGACCCAGTACTTC.

This clonotype has only a few counts. This rearrangement joins TRBV2 to TRBJ2-5; the D gene is possibly TRBD1 (6 bases). The CDR3 loop spans 13 amino acids. Between the trimmed V and J ends, which lost 10 bases and 3 bases, there was a span of 15 bases. CDR1 is SNHLY, CDR2 FYNNEI, per germline. In DNA form, the CDR3 reads TGTGCCACCGAGGGACATTCAAAAGAGACCCAGTACTTC. This codes for CATEGHSKETQYF.

V is TRBV27 and J is TRBJ2-2, with D tentatively TRBD1 (5 bases). This CDR3 spans 15 amino acids. V was shortened by 6 bases and J by 0 bases, with 11 bases between the two germline ends. CDR1 and CDR2 from the germline V gene are MNHEY and SMNVEV (reference sequence). The CDR3 sequence: CASRNGHANTGELFF. The CDR3 nucleotides read TGTGCCAGCAGAAACGGACACGCGAACACCGGGGAGCTGTTTTTT.

This clonotype was observed at least ten times. V gene TRBV6-5 combines with J gene TRBJ1-2, with a weak D call TRBD1 (5 bases). The CDR3 spans 13 residues. CDR1 and CDR2 (germline): MNHEY, SVGAGI. V gave up 2 bases and J gave up 3 bases, with 7 bases separating them. CDR3 protein: CASSYSRDYGYTF. CDR3 sequence (DNA): TGTGCCAGCAGTTACAGCAGGGACTATGGCTACACCTTC.

The table lists this clonotype with many counts. V and J are TRBV20-1 and TRBJ2-1, with 7 nucleotides matching TRBD2. V gave up 5 bases and J gave up 4 bases; unmatched junction bases: 11. The germline V gene has CDR1 DFQATT and CDR2 SNEGSKA (reference sequence). The CDR3 consists of 15 residues. CDR3 coding DNA: TGCAGTGCTTCCCGGGGAGGGGAGGCGTACAATGAGCAGTTCTTC. It codes for CSASRGGEAYNEQFF.

This chain connects TRBV7-8 to TRBJ1-5; no clear D gene. V was trimmed by 2 bases and J by 0 bases, leaving 8 bases between them. The CDR3 consists of 15 residues. Germline V gene sequence: CDR1 SGHVS, CDR2 FQNEAQ. This CDR3 is CASSLNRVSNQPQHF. CDR3 sequence (DNA): TGTGCCAGCAGCTTAAATAGGGTTAGCAATCAGCCCCAGCATTTT.

This clonotype was observed a few times. The chain uses TRBV5-6 and TRBJ2-7; a possible D gene is TRBD1 (6 bases). This CDR3 region has 15 residues. Germline V gives CDR1 SGHDT, CDR2 YYEEEE. V gave up 2 bases and J gave up 0 bases, with 12 bases separating them. The CDR3 coding sequence is TGTGCCAGCAGCTTACGACAGGTTTACTCCTACGAGCAGTACTTC. The encoded protein is CASSLRQVYSYEQYF.

The chain carries TRBV7-9 and TRBJ2-7; D is unclear. Looked up from germline, CDR1 is SEHNR and CDR2 is FQNEAQ (reference sequence). This CDR3 is built from 14 residues. Trimming took off 5 bases at V and 0 bases at J, with 11 bases between the two ends. CDR3 sequence (DNA): TGTGCCAGCAGCGTTTCCGAAAGCTCCTACGAGCAGTACTTC. Its translation: CASSVSESSYEQYF.

Ten or more counts support this clonotype. The chain joins TRBV7-2 to TRBJ2-7, with D unclear. This CDR3 region has 14 residues. The germline V and J ends were trimmed by 0 bases and 3 bases, with 9 bases remaining between them. The germline V gene encodes CDR1 SGHTA and CDR2 FQGNSA. This chain's CDR3 is CASSLALGGYEQYF. The CDR3, as DNA: TGTGCCAGCAGCTTAGCGCTAGGTGGCTACGAGCAGTACTTC. Combining the CDR3 with reference TRBV7-2 and TRBJ2-7 gives the whole variable domain GAGVSQSPSNKVTEKGKDVELRCDPISGHTALYWYRQSLGQGLEFLIYFQGNSAPDKSGLPSDRFSAERTGGSVSTLTIQRTQQEDSAVYLCASSLALGGYEQYFGPGTRLTVT.

This clonotype was observed at least ten times. The chain joins TRBV20-1 to TRBJ2-1; D is unclear. The CDR3 totals 12 residues. The V and J ends lost 3 bases and 13 bases respectively, with 16 bases between them. The germline gives CDR1 DFQATT, CDR2 SNEGSKA (reference sequence). CDR3 nucleotide sequence: TGCAGTGCTAGCCCGGAAAGATCTTTCCAGTTCTTC. Protein sequence: CSASPERSFQFF.

The chain is built from TRBV18 and TRBJ1-1; tentative D call: TRBD1 (6 bases). Germline V gives CDR1 KGHSH, CDR2 LQKENI. There are 14 residues in the CDR3. V was shortened by 7 bases and J by 1 base, with 13 bases between the two germline ends. CDR3 coding DNA: TGTGCCAGCTTCTTCAGGGGAGGGAACACTGAAGCTTTCTTT. Protein: CASFFRGGNTEAFF.

CDR3 DNA: TGTGCCAGCAGCGGAGACAGGGCCCTTGGGAATTCACCCCTCCACTTT. Amino acids: CASSGDRALGNSPLHF. V and J are TRBV9 and TRBJ1-6, with 7 nucleotides matching TRBD1. J was trimmed by 7 bases and V by 3 bases; bases with no gene match: 10. Looked up from germline, CDR1 is SGDLS and CDR2 is YYNGEE. The CDR3 sequence is 16 residues long.